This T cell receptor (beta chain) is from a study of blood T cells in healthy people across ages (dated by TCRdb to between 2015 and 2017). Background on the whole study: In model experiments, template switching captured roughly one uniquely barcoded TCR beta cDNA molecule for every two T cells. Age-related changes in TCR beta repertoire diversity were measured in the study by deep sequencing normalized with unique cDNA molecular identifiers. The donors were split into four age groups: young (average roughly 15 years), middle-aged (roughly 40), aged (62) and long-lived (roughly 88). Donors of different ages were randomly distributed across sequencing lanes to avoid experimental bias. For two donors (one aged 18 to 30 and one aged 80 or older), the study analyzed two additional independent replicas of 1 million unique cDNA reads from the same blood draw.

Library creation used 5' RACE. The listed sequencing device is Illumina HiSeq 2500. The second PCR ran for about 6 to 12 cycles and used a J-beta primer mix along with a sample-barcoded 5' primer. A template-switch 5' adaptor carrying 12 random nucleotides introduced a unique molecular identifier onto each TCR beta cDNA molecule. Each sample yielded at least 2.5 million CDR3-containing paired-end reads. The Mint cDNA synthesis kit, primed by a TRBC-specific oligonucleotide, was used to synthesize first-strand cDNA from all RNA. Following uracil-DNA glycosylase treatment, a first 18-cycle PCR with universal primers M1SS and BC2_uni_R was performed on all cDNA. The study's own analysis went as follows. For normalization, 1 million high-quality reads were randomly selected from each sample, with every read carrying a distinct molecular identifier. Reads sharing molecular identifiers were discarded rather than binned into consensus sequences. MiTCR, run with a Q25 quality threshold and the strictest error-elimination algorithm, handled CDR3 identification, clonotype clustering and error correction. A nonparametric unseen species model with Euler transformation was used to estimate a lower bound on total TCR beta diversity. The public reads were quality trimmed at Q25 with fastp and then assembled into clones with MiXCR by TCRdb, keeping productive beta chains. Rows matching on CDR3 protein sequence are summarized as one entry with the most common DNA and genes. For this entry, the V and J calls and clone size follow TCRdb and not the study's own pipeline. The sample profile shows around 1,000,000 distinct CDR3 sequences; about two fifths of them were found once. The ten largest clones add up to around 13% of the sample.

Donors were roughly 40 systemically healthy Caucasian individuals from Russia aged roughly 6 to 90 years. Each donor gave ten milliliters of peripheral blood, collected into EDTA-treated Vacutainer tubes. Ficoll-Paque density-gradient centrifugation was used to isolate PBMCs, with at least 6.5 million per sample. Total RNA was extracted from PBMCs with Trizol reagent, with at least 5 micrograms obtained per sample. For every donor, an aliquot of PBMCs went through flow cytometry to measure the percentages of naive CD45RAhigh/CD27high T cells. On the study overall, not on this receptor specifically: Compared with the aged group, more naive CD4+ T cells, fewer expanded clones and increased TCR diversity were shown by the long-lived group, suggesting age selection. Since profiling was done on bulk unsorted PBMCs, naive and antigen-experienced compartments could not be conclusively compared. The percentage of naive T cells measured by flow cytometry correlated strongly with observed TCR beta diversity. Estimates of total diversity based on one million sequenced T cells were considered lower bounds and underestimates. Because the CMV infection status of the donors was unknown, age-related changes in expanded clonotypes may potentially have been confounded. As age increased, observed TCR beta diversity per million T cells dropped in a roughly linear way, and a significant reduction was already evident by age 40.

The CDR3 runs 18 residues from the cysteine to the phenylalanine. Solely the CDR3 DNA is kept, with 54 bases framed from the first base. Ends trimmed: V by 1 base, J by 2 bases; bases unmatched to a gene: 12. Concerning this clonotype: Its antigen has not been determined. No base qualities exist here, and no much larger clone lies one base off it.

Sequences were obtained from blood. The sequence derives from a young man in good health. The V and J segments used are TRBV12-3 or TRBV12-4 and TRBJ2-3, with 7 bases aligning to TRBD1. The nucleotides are TGTGCCAGCAGTTTAGAGTGGAGCGTGGGACAGCACACAGATACGCAGTATTTT. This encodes CASSLEWSVGQHTDTQYF.